The 10 T cell receptor beta chains in this list originate from one sample, sequenced in a study of blood T cell repertoires in COVID-19 (dated by TCRdb to the early 2020s). The library was obtained by the immunoSEQ multiplex PCR assay. TCRdb took over this immuneACCESS table, retaining in-frame rearrangements with V and J assigned. Such tables are incomplete; in checked studies, under half of the missing clones stem from an unresolved V gene, and the remainder is unexplained. This sample is represented by approximately 54,000 clones; 90% of them were singletons. Just under 8.5% of the sample is held by the ten biggest clonotypes. The specimen was peripheral blood. These receptors came from a woman aged 40 to 55 with active COVID-19.

The chain uses TRBV6-6 and TRBJ2-3, with 8 bases matching TRBD2. The CDR3 loop spans 16 amino acids. Germline V gene lookup returns CDR1 MNHNY and CDR2 SVGAGI (reference sequence). The J segment lost 4 bases and the V segment lost 2 bases, leaving 8 bases of the junction unmatched. This CDR3 reads CASSYPRGGGSDTQYF. CDR3 nucleotide sequence: TGTGCCAGCAGTTACCCACGGGGCGGGGGGTCAGATACGCAGTATTTT.

The chain combines TRBV7-2 with TRBJ2-3; D is perhaps TRBD2 (7 bases). Germline V gene lookup returns CDR1 SGHTA and CDR2 FQGNSA. The CDR3 covers 15 residues. Deletions cut 3 bases from V and 2 bases from J, with 12 bases between. CDR3 DNA: TGTGCCAGCAGCTTCCTGGGGGGGCACACAGATACGCAGTATTTT. The encoded protein is CASSFLGGHTDTQYF.

The V gene is TRBV2, the J gene TRBJ2-1; 11 positions agree with TRBD2. V was clipped by 2 bases and J by 1 base; unmatched bases: 1. CDR3 length equals 16 residues. The germline V gene encodes CDR1 SNHLY and CDR2 FYNNEI. The CDR3 sequence: CASSERLAGSYNEQFF. DNA for the CDR3: TGTGCCAGCAGTGAACGACTAGCGGGGTCCTACAATGAGCAGTTCTTC.

This sequence joins TRBV3-1 (or the pseudogene TRBV3-2) and TRBJ2-1, with 10 bases identical to TRBD2. The CDR3 covers 16 residues. The junction had 3 bases not matched to a gene; V was cut back by 1 base and J by 3 bases. Germline V lookup: CDR1 LGHDT, CDR2 YNNKEL (reference sequence). The CDR3 loop is CASSQASGGNYNEQFF. CDR3 in DNA: TGTGCCAGCAGCCAAGCTAGCGGGGGTAACTACAATGAGCAGTTCTTC.

The chain joins TRBV10-3 to TRBJ2-1; no definite D call. Germline CDR1 is ENHRY and CDR2 is SYGVKD. V dropped 4 bases and J dropped 1 base, with 8 bases sitting between them. The CDR3 is 14 amino acids. CDR3 in amino acids: CAISAGSSYNEQFF. For the CDR3, the DNA is TGTGCCATCAGTGCGGGTTCGTCCTACAATGAGCAGTTCTTC.

The V and J genes are TRBV30 and TRBJ2-5; D gene uncertain. V shed 0 bases and J shed 5 bases, with 10 bases lying between them. This CDR3 is built from 13 residues. The germline gives CDR1 GTSNPN, CDR2 SVGIG (reference sequence). The CDR3 loop reads CAWSVLSSETQYF. The CDR3 nucleotides are TGTGCCTGGAGTGTACTTTCAAGTGAGACCCAGTACTTC. Full variable domain (rest looked up from reference TRBV30 and TRBJ2-5): SQTIHQWPATLVQPVGSPLSLECTVEGTSNPNLYWYRQAAGRGLQLLFYSVGIGQISSEVPQNLSASRPQDRQFILSSKKLLLSDSGFYLCAWSVLSSETQYFGPGTRLLVL.

This chain uses TRBV27 with TRBJ2-7; possible D gene TRBD1, 6 bases. The V gene lost 3 bases and the J gene lost 0 bases, with 9 bases spanning the gap. Germline values: CDR1 MNHEY, CDR2 SMNVEV (reference sequence). This CDR3 spans 14 amino acids. Here the CDR3 reads CASSFADSSYEQYF. CDR3 DNA sequence: TGTGCCAGCAGTTTTGCGGACAGCTCCTACGAGCAGTACTTC.

The CDR3 loop is CASSPRQKVHGSSGANVLTF. CDR3 coding DNA: TGCGCCAGCAGCCCACGACAAAAGGTACACGGCAGCTCTGGGGCCAACGTCCTGACTTTC. This sequence joins TRBV4-1 and TRBJ2-6; no definite D call. This CDR3 is built from 20 residues. Germline CDR1 reads MGHRA; CDR2 reads YSYEKL. Trimming removed 4 bases at V and 0 bases at J, with 22 bases between.

The chain links TRBV28 to TRBJ1-1, with 9 positions matching TRBD1. The trim removed 5 bases at V and 3 bases at J, leaving 4 bases unmatched. The CDR3 is 14 residues long. Germline CDR1 is MDHEN and CDR2 is SYDVKM. CDR3 residues: CASSGQGPHTEAFF. In nucleotides, the CDR3 is TGTGCCAGCAGTGGACAGGGGCCCCACACTGAAGCTTTCTTT.

The chain employs TRBV14 and TRBJ2-3; a weak D match, TRBD1 (5 bases). Trimming stripped 4 bases from V and 2 bases from J, with 10 bases between. The CDR3 runs to 14 residues. CDR1 is SGHDN, CDR2 FVKESK, per germline. CDR3 nucleotides: TGTGCCAGCAGCCTCCGACAGTACACAGATACGCAGTATTTT. This sequence encodes CASSLRQYTDTQYF.